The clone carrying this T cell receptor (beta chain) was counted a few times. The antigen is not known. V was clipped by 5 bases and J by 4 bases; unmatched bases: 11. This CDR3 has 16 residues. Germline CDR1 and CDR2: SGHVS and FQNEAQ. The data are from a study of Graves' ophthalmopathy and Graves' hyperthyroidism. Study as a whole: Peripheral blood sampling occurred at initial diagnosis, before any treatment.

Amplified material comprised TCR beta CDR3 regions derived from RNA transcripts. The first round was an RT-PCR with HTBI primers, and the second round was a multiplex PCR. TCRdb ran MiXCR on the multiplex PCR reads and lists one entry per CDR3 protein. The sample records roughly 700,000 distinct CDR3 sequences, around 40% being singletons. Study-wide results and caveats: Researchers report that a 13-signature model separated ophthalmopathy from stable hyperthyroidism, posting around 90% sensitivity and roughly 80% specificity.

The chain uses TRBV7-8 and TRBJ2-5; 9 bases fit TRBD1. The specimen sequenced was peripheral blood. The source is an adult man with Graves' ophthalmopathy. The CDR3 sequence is CASSMPTGGNRETQYF. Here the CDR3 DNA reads TGTGCCAGCAGCATGCCGACAGGGGGTAATCGAGAGACCCAGTACTTC.